Listed here are 13 T cell receptor beta chains from one sample, sequenced in a study of blood T cell repertoires in COVID-19. Measured with immunoSEQ multiplex PCR; TCRdb has only the in-frame clones, and not every one. Of 270,000 or so clones detected, around nine tenths appear once; the ten largest clones hold approximately 8.2%. The source material was peripheral blood. These receptors came from a man aged 35 to 55 with active or convalescent COVID-19.

This clone was seen more than once but under ten times. This rearrangement joins TRBV6-6 to TRBJ1-1; D not certain. Trimming pared 0 bases from V and 1 base from J, leaving 6 bases between. There are 14 residues in the CDR3. Germline assignment: CDR1 MNHNY and CDR2 SVGAGI (reference sequence). DNA for the CDR3: TGTGCCAGCAGTTACTCCGGGTCGAACACTGAAGCTTTCTTT. Translation gives CASSYSGSNTEAFF.

The chain has TRBV4-1 and TRBJ2-7; 12 bases are a match to TRBD2. The V gene end was trimmed by 1 base and the J gene end by 4 bases; junction bases not matched to a gene: 14. There are 19 residues in the CDR3. Germline assignment: CDR1 MGHRA and CDR2 YSYEKL. CDR3 DNA sequence: TGCGCCAGCAGCCAAGTTGGTAACCGACTAGCGGGAGTGGGGTACGAGCAGTACTTC. Protein sequence: CASSQVGNRLAGVGYEQYF.

The gene calls are TRBV24-1 and TRBJ2-1; 16 bases map to TRBD2. Trimming took 4 bases from V and 7 from J; bases not matched to a gene: 9. This CDR3 region has 18 residues. Germline CDR1 reads KGHDR; CDR2 reads SFDVKD. The CDR3 nucleotides read TGTGCCACCAGTGACCCCGGGACTAGCGGGGGGGCCGGGAATGAGCAGTTCTTC. It yields the protein CATSDPGTSGGAGNEQFF.

The chain joins TRBV6-5 to TRBJ2-7; tentatively, D is TRBD1 (5 bases). V was clipped by 2 bases and J by 5 bases, with 10 bases between them. Germline assignment: CDR1 MNHEY and CDR2 SVGAGI. The CDR3 runs 13 residues. The CDR3 sequence: CASSYEGAHEQYF. The CDR3 nucleotides are TGTGCCAGCAGTTACGAAGGGGCCCACGAGCAGTACTTC.

This chain joins TRBV6-5 and TRBJ2-1; 13 nucleotides agree with TRBD2. From germline, CDR1 is MNHEY and CDR2 SVGAGI. V was clipped by 4 bases and J by 9 bases; unmatched bases: 9. There are 16 residues in the CDR3. CDR3 bases: TGTGCCAGCAGTTCTCCCCCGGGACTAGCGGGAACTGAGCAGTTCTTC. As protein: CASSSPPGLAGTEQFF.

This chain uses TRBV5-6 with TRBJ1-4, with D possibly TRBD1 on 6 matching bases. The CDR3 contains 17 residues. V dropped 2 bases and J dropped 7 bases, with 21 bases sitting between them. CDR1 is SGHDT, CDR2 YYEEEE, per germline. The DNA for the CDR3 is TGTGCCAGCAGCTTTAGCGGGACATTGGGTTGGAGTGAAAAACTGTTTTTT. Its translation: CASSFSGTLGWSEKLFF.

The rearrangement links TRBV9 to TRBJ2-5, with 9 bases matching TRBD2. Per the germline V gene, CDR1 is SGDLS and CDR2 is YYNGEE. J lost 4 bases, V lost 0 bases, and 4 bases had no gene match. CDR3 length equals 15 residues. The DNA for the CDR3 is TGTGCCAGCAGCGTAGAGCGGGGGGCCGGAGAGACCCAGTACTTC. It yields the protein CASSVERGAGETQYF.

Comment on this clone: The junction shows a germline mismatch at one end, possibly a read error. The gene calls are TRBV11-3 and TRBJ2-7, with 8 bases that match TRBD1. Germline V gives CDR1 SGHNT, CDR2 YENEEA. The CDR3 contains 12 residues. CDR3 in DNA: TGTGCCAGCAGTCCCGACAGGGGCATCCTTTCCTTC. Translating it yields CASSPDRGILSF. Based on the CDR3 plus reference TRBV11-3 and TRBJ2-7, the full variable domain is EAGVVQSPRYKIIEKKQPVAFWCNPISGHNTLYWYLQNLGQGPELLIRYENEEAVDDSQLPKDRFSAERLKGVDSTLKIQPAELGDSAVYLCASSPDRGILSFGPGTRLTVT.

The CDR3: CSVCPGTTNEKLFF. The CDR3 region has the DNA TGCAGCGTCTGTCCGGGGACAACTAATGAAAAACTGTTTTTT. The genes are TRBV29-1 and TRBJ1-4; no firm D call. Deletions cut 6 bases from V and 0 bases from J, with 11 bases between. From germline, CDR1 is SQVTM and CDR2 ANQGSEA. The CDR3 has 14 amino acids.

This clone occurred many times. The chain recombines TRBV5-1 with TRBJ1-4; D is unclear. CDR1 is SGHRS, CDR2 YFSETQ, per germline. CDR3 length: 14 residues. Deletions cut 2 bases from V and 8 bases from J, with 13 bases between. The CDR3 region is CASSFSGVREKLFF. The CDR3 coding sequence is TGCGCCAGCAGCTTTAGCGGGGTTCGCGAAAAACTGTTTTTT.

This clone appeared many times. The chain has TRBV12-3 or TRBV12-4 and TRBJ1-3; 7 nucleotides agree with TRBD1. CDR3 length: 13 residues. Trimming cost V 8 bases and J 4 bases; bases outside gene matches: 5. The DNA for the CDR3 is TGTGCCAGCCGTGAGGGGGCCGGAAACACCATATATTTT. Its protein product is CASREGAGNTIYF.

The chain joins TRBV5-1 to TRBJ1-2, with 8 nucleotides matching TRBD1. The CDR3 runs to 19 residues. Germline trimming cut 4 bases from V and 2 bases from J; bases unmatched to any gene: 19. The germline V gene has CDR1 SGHRS and CDR2 YFSETQ. The DNA of the CDR3 is TGCGCCAGCAGCAGTTCCGGGACAGGCTACCTTACAACCAACTATGGCTACACCTTC. Translated: CASSSSGTGYLTTNYGYTF.

This chain joins TRBV6-2 or TRBV6-3 and TRBJ2-4; D unresolved. V was cut by 2 bases and J by 8 bases, with 13 bases left in between. This CDR3 contains 14 residues. Germline V CDR1 and CDR2: MNHEY, SVGEGT. The CDR3 loop is CASSYIASRHIQYF. The CDR3 nucleotides are TGTGCCAGCAGTTACATCGCTAGTCGGCACATTCAGTACTTC.